This passage covers 28 T cell receptor beta chains from one sample sequenced in a study of post-analysis software for immune sequencing data. General study findings and limits: Controls showed lower frequencies than patients for roughly 5 TRBV segments, and TRBV5-6, TRBV5-1 and TRBV20-1 were among these.

Sequencing libraries made from TCR beta cDNA carried unique molecular identifiers. TCRdb used MiXCR to reprocess the PCR reads, holding one entry per CDR3 protein. The data contain fewer than 900,000 distinct CDR3 sequences, 40% to 55% of them seen just once; the ten biggest clones take up 4.9%. These TCRs are of unknown antigen specificity. The sequenced material came from blood. These receptors originate from a girl aged 5-17 years with multiple sclerosis.

The V call is TRBV29-1, the J call TRBJ2-1; D may be TRBD1 (6 bases). Deletions cut 6 bases from V and 1 base from J, with 10 bases between. The germline V gene encodes CDR1 SQVTM and CDR2 ANQGSEA. This CDR3 comprises 13 residues. CDR3 nucleotides: TGCAGCGTCACAGGGTTATCCTACAATGAGCAGTTCTTC. This codes for CSVTGLSYNEQFF.

The chain is built from TRBV3-1 and TRBJ2-1; D may be TRBD2 (6 bases). CDR1 LGHDT and CDR2 YNNKEL come from the germline V gene (reference sequence). The CDR3 runs 15 residues. V lost 1 base and J 6 bases, leaving 13 bases between the germline ends. This chain's CDR3 is CASSQAGGNANEQFF. The CDR3 DNA sequence: TGTGCCAGCAGCCAAGCGGGCGGGAACGCCAATGAGCAGTTCTTC.

This clonotype was detected once. Mismatch with germline at one junction end may stem from a read error. The V and J genes are TRBV6-5 and TRBJ1-2; 7 positions agree with TRBD1. This CDR3 spans 15 amino acids. Germline lookup yields CDR1 MNHEY and CDR2 SVGAGI. As DNA, the CDR3 is TGTGTCAGCAGTTACTCTAGGGACAGCCGCTATGGCTACACCTTC. It translates to CVSSYSRDSRYGYTF.

This sequence joins TRBV15 and TRBJ1-2, with TRBD1 as a possible D gene (5 bases). This CDR3 comprises 15 residues. V lost 1 base to trimming and J lost 1 base, with 10 bases between them. Germline CDR1 LNHNV, CDR2 YYDKDF (reference sequence). CDR3 residues: CATSRGQSLNYGYTF. In DNA form, the CDR3 reads TGTGCCACCAGCAGAGGACAGTCACTTAACTATGGCTACACCTTC.

The gene calls are TRBV5-1 and TRBJ2-3; 9 positions agree with TRBD1. CDR3 size: 15 residues. CDR1 is SGHRS, CDR2 YFSETQ, per germline. The V gene end was trimmed by 4 bases and the J gene end by 3 bases; junction bases not matched to a gene: 6. The DNA for the CDR3 is TGCGCCAGCAGCCCGGGACAGGGAGAAACAGATACGCAGTATTTT. Protein product: CASSPGQGETDTQYF. Supplemented by reference TRBV5-1 and TRBJ2-3, the full variable domain reads KAGVTQTPRYLIKTRGQQVTLSCSPISGHRSVSWYQQTPGQGLQFLFEYFSETQRNKGNFPGRFSGRQFSNSRSEMNVSTLELGDSALYLCASSPGQGETDTQYFGPGTRLTVL.

The CDR3 loop is CASNPSSQRREKLFF. The CDR3, as DNA: TGCGCCAGCAACCCCTCGTCCCAACGACGTGAAAAACTGTTTTTT. J is TRBJ1-4 and V is TRBV4-1; no clear D. This CDR3 is built from 15 residues. Germline values: CDR1 MGHRA, CDR2 YSYEKL. Trimming stripped 7 bases from V and 7 bases from J, with 19 bases between.

V and J are TRBV7-2 and TRBJ2-7; TRBD2 matches 11 bases. After removal of 1 base from V and 1 base from J, the junction contained 3 bases not matched to a gene. CDR1 and CDR2 (germline): SGHTA, FQGNSA. This CDR3 has 16 residues. The CDR3 loop is CASSLDSSGRSYEQYF. The CDR3 nucleotides read TGTGCCAGCAGCTTAGATTCTAGCGGGAGGTCCTACGAGCAGTACTTC.

The V and J genes are TRBV5-1 and TRBJ1-1; D unresolved. The length of the CDR3 is 14 residues. V was clipped by 7 bases and J by 1 base, with 14 bases between them. From germline, CDR1 is SGHRS and CDR2 YFSETQ. The CDR3 bases are TGCGCCAGCTTTGTGGGAGCCCCGAACACTGAAGCTTTCTTT. This encodes CASFVGAPNTEAFF.

The chain combines TRBV20-1 with TRBJ1-5; possible D gene TRBD1, 5 bases. From germline, CDR1 is DFQATT and CDR2 SNEGSKA (reference sequence). V lost 3 bases to trimming and J lost 3 bases, with 12 bases between them. The CDR3 covers 14 residues. CDR3 DNA sequence: TGCAGTGCTAGTGCAACAGGAAACAATCAGCCCCAGCATTTT. It codes for CSASATGNNQPQHF.

The J gene is TRBJ2-1, the V gene TRBV12-3 or TRBV12-4, with TRBD2 identical over 8 bases. J gave up 2 bases and V 4 bases, and 7 bases lay outside the gene matches. CDR3 size: 16 residues. CDR3 amino acids: CASSWGAGDPYNEQFF. The CDR3 DNA sequence: TGTGCCAGCAGTTGGGGAGCGGGAGATCCCTACAATGAGCAGTTCTTC.

This clonotype appeared many times. V gene TRBV9 combines with J gene TRBJ2-1, with 9 bases matching TRBD1. J lost 1 base, V lost 4 bases, and 6 bases had no gene match. The CDR3 covers 16 residues. CDR1 is SGDLS, CDR2 YYNGEE, per germline. The CDR3, as DNA: TGTGCCAGCAGCCCAGGGACAGGGCGGTCCTACAATGAGCAGTTCTTC. Amino acid sequence: CASSPGTGRSYNEQFF.

This clonotype was detected only a few times. This chain connects TRBV7-9 to TRBJ2-7, with D perhaps matching TRBD2 (6 bases). The CDR3 has 15 residues. Between the trimmed V and J ends, which lost 2 bases and 0 bases, there was a span of 11 bases. Germline lookup yields CDR1 SEHNR and CDR2 FQNEAQ (reference sequence). CDR3 sequence reads: CASSLLTAGSYEQYF. CDR3 in DNA: TGTGCCAGCAGCTTATTAACAGCGGGCTCCTACGAGCAGTACTTC.

This chain joins TRBV20-1 and TRBJ2-3; 15 nucleotides align to TRBD2. The CDR3 is 17 amino acids. CDR1 is DFQATT and CDR2 is SNEGSKA in the germline V gene (reference sequence). J was trimmed by 3 bases and V by 5 bases; bases with no gene match: 9. Written as DNA, the CDR3 is TGCAGTGCTGGACTAGCGGGAGGGCCGTTTTCGACAGATACGCAGTATTTT. Encoded protein: CSAGLAGGPFSTDTQYF.

Many counts were recorded for this clonotype. The chain recombines TRBV14 with TRBJ2-1; the D gene could be TRBD1 or TRBD2 (5 bases each). Germline V gene lookup returns CDR1 SGHDN and CDR2 FVKESK. Deletions cut 5 bases from V and 7 bases from J, with 15 bases between. This CDR3 has 14 amino acids. In nucleotides, the CDR3 is TGTGCCAGCAGCTCCCCGGGACGAGGTAATGAGCAGTTCTTC. Protein sequence: CASSSPGRGNEQFF. Filled out from reference TRBV14 and TRBJ2-1, the complete variable domain reads EAGVTQFPSHSVIEKGQTVTLRCDPISGHDNLYWYRRVMGKEIKFLLHFVKESKQDESGMPNNRFLAERTGGTYSTLKVQPAELEDSGVYFCASSSPGRGNEQFFGPGTRLTVL.

The J gene is TRBJ2-1, the V gene TRBV25-1; D remains unclear. The CDR3 loop spans 15 amino acids. V was cut by 1 base and J by 0 bases, with 7 bases left in between. Germline V gives CDR1 MGHDK, CDR2 SYGVNS. CDR3 in DNA: TGTGCCAGCAGTGAATCGGCAATCTCCTACAATGAGCAGTTCTTC. Residues: CASSESAISYNEQFF.

This chain uses TRBV19 with TRBJ2-7, with a tentative D call TRBD1 (6 bases). Germline assignment: CDR1 LNHDA and CDR2 SQIVND (reference sequence). The CDR3 spans 15 residues. Trimming left V 1 base short and J 3 bases short, with 13 bases between. The CDR3 region has the DNA TGTGCCAGTAGTATAGCCCTACAGGGAAGCTACGAGCAGTACTTC. It codes for CASSIALQGSYEQYF.

In this sample, this clonotype turned up a few times. A much larger clone lies a single base off, so this may be a read error. This sequence joins TRBV28 and TRBJ2-7; D is tentatively TRBD1 or TRBD2 (5 bases each). V was cut by 3 bases and J by 0 bases, with 18 bases left in between. Per the germline V gene, CDR1 is MDHEN and CDR2 is SYDVKM. CDR3 length: 17 amino acids. In DNA form, the CDR3 reads TGTGCCAGCAGTTTGGAATACCTCGGGGACGCCTCCTACGAGCAGTACTTC. Amino acid sequence: CASSLEYLGDASYEQYF.

The chain joins TRBV28 to TRBJ2-4; a weak D match, TRBD2 (5 bases). The J call is in doubt because the DNA end fits TRBJ2-7 better. Germline V gene data show CDR1 as MDHEN and CDR2 as SYDVKM. This CDR3 region has 15 residues. CDR3 nucleotide sequence: TGTGCCAGCAGTTTCGGGGAAACACTCTCCTACGAGCAGTACTTC. It codes for CASSFGETLSYEQYF.

The chain couples TRBV7-2 to TRBJ2-1; 11 bases align to TRBD2. The CDR3 consists of 18 residues. From germline, CDR1 is SGHTA and CDR2 FQGNSA. V was clipped by 1 base and J by 3 bases; unmatched bases: 8. This CDR3 reads CASSLEGTSGRYYNEQFF. DNA for the CDR3: TGTGCCAGCAGCTTAGAGGGAACTAGCGGGAGATACTACAATGAGCAGTTCTTC.

Note on this clonotype: A read error may produce the germline difference seen at one junction end. V gene TRBV13 combines with J gene TRBJ2-3, with TRBD2 matching over 15 bases. The CDR3 has 17 amino acids. CDR1 is PRHDT and CDR2 is FYEKMQ in the germline V gene (reference sequence). The CDR3: CASSVGLAGGQTDTQYF. The CDR3 DNA reads as TGTGCCAGCAGCGTAGGACTAGCGGGAGGGCAGACAGATACGCAGTATTTT.

The chain links TRBV5-1 to TRBJ1-2; 7 bases fit TRBD1. The germline V gene has CDR1 SGHRS and CDR2 YFSETQ. This CDR3 comprises 15 residues. V trimming: 3 bases; J trimming: 2 bases; junction bases outside the gene matches: 7. The chain's CDR3 is CASSSPGQFNYGYTF. In nucleotides, the CDR3 is TGCGCCAGCAGCTCACCGGGACAGTTCAACTATGGCTACACCTTC.

The chain couples TRBV7-9 to TRBJ1-2, with 7 bases identical to TRBD1. CDR3 size: 15 residues. Germline CDR1 is SEHNR and CDR2 is FQNEAQ (reference sequence). J gave up 6 bases and V 4 bases, and 11 bases lay outside the gene matches. CDR3 sequence reads: CASSSYRGDADGYTF. The CDR3, as DNA: TGTGCCAGCAGCTCGTACAGGGGCGACGCGGATGGCTACACCTTC. Full variable domain (rest looked up from reference TRBV7-9 and TRBJ1-2): DTGVSQNPRHKITKRGQNVTFRCDPISEHNRLYWYRQTLGQGPEFLTYFQNEAQLEKSRLLSDRFSAERPKGSFSTLEIQRTEQGDSAMYLCASSSYRGDADGYTFGSGTRLTVV.

V usage is TRBV4-3 and J usage is TRBJ2-5; no clear D gene. Trimming left V 0 bases short and J 3 bases short, with 8 bases between. The CDR3 is 14 amino acids. Germline lookup yields CDR1 LGHNA and CDR2 YSLEER. The CDR3 sequence: CASSQDVRKETQYF. The CDR3 DNA reads as TGCGCCAGCAGCCAAGATGTCCGGAAAGAGACCCAGTACTTC.

This chain uses TRBV7-2 with TRBJ1-2, with a tentative D call TRBD1 (6 bases). Trimming cost V 7 bases and J 3 bases, with 15 bases left between them. In germline, CDR1 is SGHTA, CDR2 FQGNSA. This CDR3 has 14 residues. CDR3 region: CASTGQFPHYGYTF. Here the CDR3 DNA reads TGTGCCAGCACCGGACAGTTCCCGCACTATGGCTACACCTTC.

V is TRBV20-1 and J is TRBJ1-1; no firm D call. Germline CDR1 DFQATT, CDR2 SNEGSKA (reference sequence). V was clipped by 4 bases and J by 5 bases, with 11 bases between them. The CDR3 loop spans 12 amino acids. As DNA, the CDR3 is TGCAGTGCTATATTCCTAGGTACTGAAGCTTTCTTT. Its protein product is CSAIFLGTEAFF.

The chain recombines TRBV25-1 with TRBJ2-1; D possibly corresponds to TRBD2 (6 bases). V was pared by 4 bases and J by 7 bases, with 20 bases between. The germline V gene has CDR1 MGHDK and CDR2 SYGVNS. The CDR3 is made up of 16 amino acids. The CDR3 DNA reads as TGTGCCAGCAGTGTATCACTAGTCCCGGGAGAGAATGAGCAGTTCTTC. Protein product: CASSVSLVPGENEQFF.

This chain connects TRBV27 to TRBJ2-3; no definite D call. CDR3 size: 13 residues. Germline CDR1 is MNHEY and CDR2 is SMNVEV (reference sequence). Trimming removed 4 bases at V and 3 bases at J, with 8 bases between. CDR3 region: CASSWKGTDTQYF. CDR3 sequence (DNA): TGTGCCAGCAGTTGGAAGGGTACAGATACGCAGTATTTT.

The DNA for the CDR3 is TGTGCCATCTCGGAGGTAGCGGGAGACTACGAGCAGTACTTC. Residues: CAISEVAGDYEQYF. The V call is TRBV10-3, the J call TRBJ2-7; TRBD2 aligns across 9 bases. This CDR3 region has 14 residues. V was pared by 8 bases and J by 3 bases, with 8 bases of the junction left unmatched. Germline assignment: CDR1 ENHRY and CDR2 SYGVKD.